The rows below give T cell receptor beta chains drawn from one sample of a study of shared clonotypes between healthy human individuals. TCRdb keeps only in-frame clones here, not all; method: immunoSEQ multiplex PCR. The sample shows around 200,000 clones, approximately 61% of them seen only once. The sequenced material came from memory CD4+ T cells sorted from blood. The receptor source for this set is a man in his thirties or forties in good health. Both conserved end residues are trimmed from each CDR3.

V | CDR3
TRBV15 | ATSRDFRDGYT
TRBV2 | ASALEGSGNTIY
TRBV10-1 | ASSEAEASTDTQY
TRBV19 | ASSIGLAGGRGEQF
TRBV14 | ASSLNPGLAGGGYTGELF
TRBV11-2 | ASSFGTTETQY
TRBV7-7 | ASSDVHGNNVF
TRBV27 | ASSAGGGDTQY
TRBV7-8 | ASSVSMVENEQF
TRBV18 | ASSGWDTTLEKLF
TRBV19 | ASSISTQTGGEAF
TRBV7-2 | ASSSNRAAYEQY
TRBV10-3 | AAGGGNSGNTIY
TRBV25-1 | ASSEYPGGDTQY
TRBV7-8 | ASSPVLGVGPFSYEQY
TRBV9 | ASSVASGTGDGYT
TRBV6-1 | ASGRRTDNEQF
TRBV23-1 | ASSQSMGLTNNEQF
TRBV27 | ASSSYTDTQY
TRBV28 | ASSLLTYRGKNQPQH
TRBV7-2 | ASSLSSYEQY
TRBV29-1 | SVEGSTAGTDTQY